This T cell receptor beta chain derives from a study of control samples from healthy donors and cancer patients. V lost 3 bases to trimming and J lost 2 bases, with 13 bases between them. The CDR3 has 16 amino acids. CDR1 and CDR2 (germline): SGHTA, FQGNSA. Clones were read by immunoSEQ multiplex PCR, and TCRdb kept only the in-frame ones, dropping some. The sample has some 160,000 clones; 89% are singletons. The V call is TRBV7-2, the J call TRBJ1-4, with TRBD1 as a possible D gene (5 bases). Sequencing input: blood. The receptor was derived from a man between 25 and 39 years old in good health. This CDR3 reads CASSFRETWTNEKLFF. CDR3 nucleotide sequence: TGTGCCAGCAGCTTCAGGGAGACATGGACTAATGAAAAACTGTTTTTT.